Listed below are T cell receptor beta chains from one sample, sequenced in a study of PD-L1 blockade in urothelial cancer. Clones were read by immunoSEQ multiplex PCR, and TCRdb kept only the in-frame ones, dropping some. Of 85,000 to 100,000 clones listed, 90% to 95% were seen once; the top ten hold around a tenth. The sequencing used PBMCs, collected around atezolizumab (anti-PD-L1) treatment. Every receptor here comes from a man in his 60s with urothelial cancer. Both conserved end residues are part of each CDR3. A D gene is named only where the DNA matches it firmly. Expanded clones are given a class, and other clones once, few, many or no size at all.

v_call,d_call,clone_size,j_call,cdr3_aa,cdr3_nt
TRBV19,-,-,TRBJ1-2,CASSILQGRRGYTF,TGTGCCAGTAGTATTTTGCAGGGCCGCCGGGGCTACACCTTC
TRBV6-5,TRBD2,-,TRBJ2-7,CASSYSAGGSYEQYF,TGTGCCAGCAGTTACTCCGCGGGGGGATCCTACGAGCAGTACTTC
TRBV5-8,TRBD1,-,TRBJ2-5,CASSLEPTGGQETQYF,TGTGCCAGCAGCTTGGAACCTACAGGGGGGCAAGAGACCCAGTACTTC
TRBV6-4,TRBD2,-,TRBJ2-3,CASSERGGSTDTQYF,TGTGCCAGCAGTGAGCGGGGGGGTAGCACAGATACGCAGTATTTT
TRBV5-1,-,-,TRBJ1-2,CASSLGLETPDNYGYTF,TGCGCCAGCAGCTTGGGCCTTGAGACACCCGATAACTATGGCTACACCTTC
TRBV20-1,-,-,TRBJ2-5,CSATAGNF,TGCAGTGCTACGGCAGGGAACTTC
TRBV28,-,-,TRBJ1-5,CASSRAVGRENQPQHF,TGTGCCAGCAGTCGGGCGGTCGGACGGGAAAATCAGCCCCAGCATTTT
TRBV15,-,-,TRBJ2-5,CATSRVTVQETQYF,TGTGCCACCAGCAGAGTTACAGTCCAAGAGACCCAGTACTTC
TRBV7-9,-,-,TRBJ2-7,CASSSGRDYEQYF,TGTGCCAGCAGCTCCGGACGGGATTACGAGCAGTACTTC
TRBV15,-,-,TRBJ1-3,CATSRGVSGNTIYF,TGTGCCACCAGCAGAGGCGTTTCAGGAAACACCATATATTTT
TRBV19,TRBD2,few,TRBJ2-7,CASSISSGALYEQYF,TGTGCCAGTAGCATCTCTAGCGGAGCTCTCTACGAGCAGTACTTC
TRBV9,-,-,TRBJ1-4,CASSVGGQRNEKLFF,TGTGCCAGCAGCGTAGGAGGTCAGAGGAACGAAAAACTGTTTTTT
TRBV5-4,TRBD2,-,TRBJ2-1,CASSSQLAGTYEQFF,TGTGCCAGCAGCTCCCAACTAGCGGGGACCTATGAGCAGTTCTTC
TRBV18,-,once,TRBJ2-5,CASSPVTGTTQETQYF,TGTGCCAGCTCACCCGTTACCGGGACAACACAAGAGACCCAGTACTTC